The rows below give T cell receptor beta chains drawn from one sample of a study of shared clonotypes between healthy human individuals. The protocol was immunoSEQ multiplex PCR, while the TCRdb copy is restricted to in-frame clones and leaves out a portion. The sample lists millions of clones, about 95% seen once, with around 1.1% in the top ten. The specimen was naive CD8+ T cells sorted from blood. The receptors were gathered from a man between 18 and 35 years old in good health. Each CDR3 is given without its conserved first and last residue.

>TRBV5-1|TRBJ2-7
ASSDQGGTYEQY
>TRBV6-1|TRBJ2-1
ASSVVGADSYNEQF
>TRBV5-4|TRBJ2-1
ASSPGRANEQF
>TRBV4-1|TRBJ1-1
ASSQDPGTNTEAF
>TRBV14|TRBJ2-7
ASSPSGTFLSYEQY
>TRBV5-6|TRBJ1-2
ASSLEGQGNYGYT
>TRBV5-4|TRBJ2-3
ASSLVVARFTDTQY
>TRBV5-6|TRBJ1-1
ASSTGASEAF
>TRBV2|TRBJ2-2
ASSEIQGAGELF
>TRBV13|TRBJ2-7
ASSLEGAGSEQY
>TRBV13|TRBJ2-2
ASSLFIGQMNTGELF
>TRBV4-1|TRBJ2-7
ASSQESSGPYEQY
>TRBV5-6|TRBJ2-7
ASNGVAYEQY
>TRBV2|TRBJ1-1
ASSDDWGPTNTEAF
>TRBV9|TRBJ2-2
ASSVDGSLTGELF
>TRBV5-1|TRBJ2-2
ASSPFEGAATGELF
>TRBV10-3|TRBJ2-5
AISDRAETQY
>TRBV5-6|TRBJ2-7
ASSGSSWEQY
>TRBV11-2|TRBJ2-1
ASTIQGVNEQF
>TRBV4-1|TRBJ1-5
ASSVRGNQPQH
>TRBV29-1|TRBJ1-2
SVEDGANYGYT
>TRBV9|TRBJ2-3
ASSVDYRDTQY
>TRBV29-1|TRBJ2-1
SVDPRGAGSEEQF
>TRBV7-9|TRBJ2-7
ASSDPGSSYEQY
>TRBV7-6|TRBJ2-5
ASSLDGAGEGQETQY
>TRBV6-5|TRBJ2-2
ASRGQGINTGELF
>TRBV7-9|TRBJ1-1
ASSLGLGLPNTEAF
>TRBV11-2|TRBJ1-2
ASSLDRGDPNYGYT
>TRBV11-3|TRBJ2-1
ASSSRDSYNNEQF
>TRBV19|TRBJ2-2
ASSSPTGELF
>TRBV7-8|TRBJ1-2
ASSLWAGGHNGYT
>TRBV2|TRBJ2-2
ASTGTSAGELF
>TRBV6-1|TRBJ2-7
ASSENWDGSYEQY
>TRBV15|TRBJ1-2
ATSTQRQGGSYGYT
>TRBV2|TRBJ2-2
ASRLGTGGTGELF
>TRBV27|TRBJ1-2
ASSESWGEVAYGYT
>TRBV27|TRBJ2-7
ASSLSSGGLYEQY
>TRBV10-2|TRBJ2-7
ASSALEIYEQY
>TRBV6-5|TRBJ1-2
ASSYSLQGYGYT
>TRBV6-6|TRBJ2-2
ASSGQGPTGELF
>TRBV19|TRBJ2-7
ASSIPGPSYEQY
>TRBV28|TRBJ1-1
ASSPGGSEAF
>TRBV5-4|TRBJ1-1
ASSLTVNTEAF
>TRBV6-5|TRBJ1-2
ASSYSAVAGYT
>TRBV13|TRBJ2-5
ASSLAEGPQETQY
>TRBV4-1|TRBJ1-4
ASSQTQANEKLF
>TRBV25-1|TRBJ1-1
ASSLGAVTEAF
>TRBV23-1|TRBJ2-7
ASPPDRYEQY